The next 16 T cell receptor beta chains were all read from a single sample in a study of T cells in Graves' hyperthyroidism and ophthalmopathy. RNA transcripts gave rise to amplified TCR beta CDR3 regions. The primer set for the first-round RT-PCR of the TCR CDR3 was HTBI. TCRdb independently ran MiXCR on the multiplex PCR reads; one entry per CDR3 protein. This table holds about 680,000 distinct CDR3 sequences, approximately 40% found once. Sequenced: blood. All receptors derive from a woman aged 40 to 50 with Graves' hyperthyroidism.

The gene calls are TRBV7-2 and TRBJ1-1; D is unresolved. Deletions cut 7 bases from V and 1 base from J, with 13 bases between. The CDR3 runs 14 residues. Germline V gene lookup returns CDR1 SGHTA and CDR2 FQGNSA. The CDR3 coding sequence is TGTGCCAGCACCCAGGCCGGATCGAACACTGAAGCTTTCTTT. Its protein product is CASTQAGSNTEAFF.

This clonotype showed up just once. A much larger clone differs from this one at a single base, so this may be a read error. The chain uses TRBV20-1 and TRBJ1-5; D ambiguous. Germline V gene data show CDR1 as DFQATT and CDR2 as SNEGSKA (reference sequence). This CDR3 has 13 amino acids. V gave up 4 bases and J gave up 1 base, with 8 bases separating them. The CDR3 sequence is CSAKEHSNQPQHF. CDR3 nucleotide sequence: TGCAGTGCTAAAGAACACAGCAATCAGCCCCAGCATTTT.

This clonotype was observed a handful of times. At one boundary the junction diverges from the germline segment, which might be a read error. This rearrangement joins TRBV15 to TRBJ2-5; D unresolved. CDR1 LNHNV and CDR2 YYDKDF come from the germline V gene (reference sequence). This CDR3 is built from 13 residues. Here the CDR3 reads CATSQSNVAIPFF. The CDR3 bases are TGTGCCACCAGCCAGAGTAATGTGGCTATTCCGTTCTTC.

The chain recombines TRBV6-5 with TRBJ1-3; 7 bases are shared with TRBD1. The CDR3 sequence is 15 residues long. The germline CDR1 and CDR2 sequences are MNHEY and SVGAGI. V lost 3 bases to trimming and J lost 4 bases; unmatched junction nucleotides: 6. In nucleotides, the CDR3 is TGTGCCAGCAGTTATGAGGGGGCTAAAGGAAACACCATATATTTT. This codes for CASSYEGAKGNTIYF.

The chain carries TRBV15 and TRBJ1-1, with D hard to call. Germline V lookup: CDR1 LNHNV, CDR2 YYDKDF (reference sequence). V was shortened by 3 bases and J by 9 bases, with 11 bases between the two germline ends. The CDR3 length is 12 residues. The CDR3 protein is CATSSPMLQAFF. CDR3 in DNA: TGTGCCACCAGCAGCCCCATGCTCCAAGCTTTCTTT.

This chain connects TRBV4-3 to TRBJ2-7; D unresolved. The CDR3 covers 15 residues. Germline V lookup: CDR1 LGHNA, CDR2 YSLEER. V lost 0 bases, J lost 2 bases, and 11 bases lay in between. The CDR3 coding sequence is TGCGCCAGCAGCCAAGACTGGGCGGAAACCTACGAGCAGTACTTC. This encodes CASSQDWAETYEQYF.

The chain uses TRBV11-2 and TRBJ2-7; 9 nucleotides match TRBD2. This CDR3 is built from 15 residues. Looked up from germline, CDR1 is SGHAT and CDR2 is FQNNGV. The trim removed 1 base at V and 2 bases at J, leaving 3 bases unmatched. Here the CDR3 DNA reads TGTGCCAGCAGCTTAGGGTCTAGCGGGGCCTACGAGCAGTACTTC. Translated: CASSLGSSGAYEQYF.

The gene calls are TRBV7-9 and TRBJ1-6, with a possible D match to TRBD1 (6 bases). Trimming took off 1 base at V and 9 bases at J, with 13 bases between the two ends. CDR1 and CDR2 from the germline V gene are SEHNR and FQNEAQ (reference sequence). CDR3 length: 15 residues. CDR3 in amino acids: CASSLDRVLGSPLHF. CDR3 DNA sequence: TGTGCCAGCAGCTTAGACAGGGTGTTAGGTTCACCCCTCCACTTT.

The V and J genes are TRBV29-1 and TRBJ2-7; TRBD1 aligns across 9 bases. CDR1 and CDR2 (germline): SQVTM, ANQGSEA. Trimming removed 5 bases from V and 2 bases from J; junction bases left unmatched: 7. There are 14 residues in the CDR3. CDR3 amino acids: CSVTGGLFPYEQYF. The CDR3 DNA follows: TGCAGCGTTACAGGGGGCCTCTTCCCCTACGAGCAGTACTTC.

V is TRBV10-3 and J is TRBJ2-2, with D unclear. Trimming left V 3 bases short and J 6 bases short, with 14 bases between. The CDR3 sequence is 15 residues long. Germline lookup yields CDR1 ENHRY and CDR2 SYGVKD. The CDR3 protein is CAISDLSPQSGELFF. CDR3 in DNA: TGTGCCATCAGTGACTTATCCCCCCAGTCCGGGGAGCTGTTTTTT.

The rearrangement joins TRBV6-6 to TRBJ1-5, with 9 bases aligning to TRBD1. The CDR3 is made up of 17 amino acids. Germline V gives CDR1 MNHNY, CDR2 SVGAGI (reference sequence). The V segment lost 0 bases and the J segment 0 bases; nucleotides outside the gene matches: 3. The CDR3 coding sequence is TGTGCCAGCAGTTACTCGGCGGGACAGGGTAGCAATCAGCCCCAGCATTTT. As protein: CASSYSAGQGSNQPQHF.

This clonotype was picked up a small number of times. J is TRBJ2-7 and V is TRBV14, with 7 nucleotides matching TRBD1. The germline CDR1 and CDR2 sequences are SGHDN and FVKESK. The CDR3 is 15 amino acids. V shed 6 bases and J 0 bases; nucleotides not matched to a gene: 8. The CDR3 loop is CASRPDRVPSYEQYF. The CDR3 DNA sequence: TGTGCCAGCAGACCCGACAGGGTCCCCTCCTACGAGCAGTACTTC.

In this sample, this clonotype turned up a few times. The chain couples TRBV7-9 to TRBJ1-2, with 9 positions matching TRBD1. CDR1 and CDR2 from the germline V gene are SEHNR and FQNEAQ (reference sequence). The CDR3 covers 15 residues. J gave up 6 bases and V 3 bases, and 8 bases lay outside the gene matches. For the CDR3, the DNA is TGTGCCAGCAGCTTGGTAACAGGGGGCAACAATGGCTACACCTTC. The encoded protein is CASSLVTGGNNGYTF.

V is TRBV10-1 and J is TRBJ2-3; no clear D. The CDR3 is 13 amino acids. Germline CDR1 and CDR2: WNHNN and SYGVQD (reference sequence). The V end was cut by 5 bases, the J end by 4 bases, with 10 bases between. The CDR3 spells CASSSRISDTQYF. The CDR3 nucleotides read TGCGCCAGCAGTTCACGGATTTCAGATACGCAGTATTTT.

The chain employs TRBV5-6 and TRBJ1-1; D remains ambiguous. Trimming shortened V by 4 bases and J by 3 bases, and 13 bases separated the two germline ends. CDR1 is SGHDT and CDR2 is YYEEEE in the germline V gene. This CDR3 contains 14 residues. The CDR3 sequence is CASSPGVFYTEAFF. The CDR3 bases are TGTGCCAGCAGCCCTGGTGTCTTCTACACTGAAGCTTTCTTT.

V is TRBV20-1 and J is TRBJ1-2; 8 bases align to TRBD1. CDR1 is DFQATT, CDR2 SNEGSKA, per germline (reference sequence). J gave up 3 bases and V 4 bases, and 10 bases lay outside the gene matches. The CDR3 runs to 15 residues. The CDR3 DNA is TGCAGTGCTACTCAACCGGACAGGGCTCACTATGGCTACACCTTC. It yields the protein CSATQPDRAHYGYTF.